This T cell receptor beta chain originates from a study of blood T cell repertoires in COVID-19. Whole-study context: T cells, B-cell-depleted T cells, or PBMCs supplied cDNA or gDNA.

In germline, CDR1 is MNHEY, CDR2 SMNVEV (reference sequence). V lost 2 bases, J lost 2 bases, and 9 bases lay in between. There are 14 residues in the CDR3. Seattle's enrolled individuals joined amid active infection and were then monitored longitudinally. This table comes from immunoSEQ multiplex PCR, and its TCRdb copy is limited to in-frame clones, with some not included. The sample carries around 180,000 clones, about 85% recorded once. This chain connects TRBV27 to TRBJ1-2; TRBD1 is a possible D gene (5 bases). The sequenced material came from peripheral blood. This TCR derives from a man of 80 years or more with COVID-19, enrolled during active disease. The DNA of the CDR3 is TGTGCCAGCAGTTTAAACAGGTGGAACTATGGCTACACCTTC. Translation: CASSLNRWNYGYTF.